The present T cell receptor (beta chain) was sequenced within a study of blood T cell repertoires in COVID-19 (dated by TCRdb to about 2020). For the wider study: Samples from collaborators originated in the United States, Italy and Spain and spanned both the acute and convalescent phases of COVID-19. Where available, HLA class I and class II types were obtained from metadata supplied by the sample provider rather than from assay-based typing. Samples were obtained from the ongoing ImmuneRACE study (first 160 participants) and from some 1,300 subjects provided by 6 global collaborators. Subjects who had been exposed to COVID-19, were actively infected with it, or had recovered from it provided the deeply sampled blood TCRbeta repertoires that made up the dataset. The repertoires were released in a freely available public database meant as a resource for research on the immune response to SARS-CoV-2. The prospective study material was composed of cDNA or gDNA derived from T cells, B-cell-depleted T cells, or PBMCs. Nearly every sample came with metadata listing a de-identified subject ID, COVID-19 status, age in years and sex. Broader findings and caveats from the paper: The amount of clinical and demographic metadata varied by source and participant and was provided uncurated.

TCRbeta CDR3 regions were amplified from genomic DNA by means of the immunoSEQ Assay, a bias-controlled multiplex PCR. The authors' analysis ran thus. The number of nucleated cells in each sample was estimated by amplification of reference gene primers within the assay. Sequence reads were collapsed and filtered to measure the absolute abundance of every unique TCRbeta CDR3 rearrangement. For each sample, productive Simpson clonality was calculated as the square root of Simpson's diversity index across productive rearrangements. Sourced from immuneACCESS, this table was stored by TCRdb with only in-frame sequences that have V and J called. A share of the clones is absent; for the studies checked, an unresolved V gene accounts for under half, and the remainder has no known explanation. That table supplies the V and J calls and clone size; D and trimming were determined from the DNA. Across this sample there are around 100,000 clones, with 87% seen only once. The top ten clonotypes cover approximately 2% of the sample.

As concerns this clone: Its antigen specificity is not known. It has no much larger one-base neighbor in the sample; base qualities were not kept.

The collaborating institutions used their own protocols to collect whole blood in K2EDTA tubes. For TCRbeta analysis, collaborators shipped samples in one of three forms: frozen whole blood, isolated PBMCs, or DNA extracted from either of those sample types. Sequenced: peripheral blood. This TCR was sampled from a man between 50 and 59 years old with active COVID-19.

The DNA is TGTGCCAGCAGAGACAGGACAAGGGATGAAAAACTGTTTTTT. Protein translation: CASRDRTRDEKLFF. Recombination joined TRBV6-6 with TRBJ1-4, with a weak D call of TRBD1 (6 bases match). From its cysteine to its phenylalanine, the CDR3 spans 14 amino acids. Of the read, only the CDR3 DNA is kept; its 42 bases are in frame from base 1. The germline V gene (reference sequence) gives CDR1 as MNHNY and CDR2 as SVGAGI. V gives up 6 bases and J gives up 6 bases, and the segment between their germline ends measures 14 bases.